Following are 10 T cell receptor beta chains from one sample sequenced in a study of spatial heterogeneity in lung cancer. No cognate antigen is known for these TCRs. Whole-study findings and limits: Expanded intratumoral alpha and beta TCR counts tracked tumor mutation counts.

TCRdb re-derived calls from the 5' RACE reads in MiXCR, one entry per CDR3 protein. The sample consists of 9,000 to 13,000 distinct CDR3 sequences, about 12% of them appearing once. Time point given: sample taken at primary tumor resection. The source material was lung tumor tissue, sampled at surgery. The receptors originated from a male donor with early-stage non-small cell lung cancer.

This clonotype was detected ten times or more. This chain joins TRBV5-1 and TRBJ2-2; D may match TRBD1 or TRBD2 (5 bases each). The CDR3 contains 15 residues. Trimming took 3 bases from V and 2 from J, leaving 11 bases between them. Germline V CDR1 and CDR2: SGHRS, YFSETQ. CDR3 sequence: CASSSGTANTGELFF. The CDR3 nucleotides read TGCGCCAGCAGCTCGGGGACGGCTAACACCGGGGAGCTGTTTTTT.

This clonotype was seen many times. CDR3 amino acids: CASSEGHLDSPLHF. DNA for the CDR3: TGTGCCAGCAGCGAGGGACACCTCGATTCACCCCTCCACTTT. The chain joins TRBV7-2 to TRBJ1-6; maybe TRBD1 (6 bases). Germline CDR1 SGHTA, CDR2 FQGNSA. Trimming shortened V by 5 bases and J by 8 bases, and 13 bases separated the two germline ends. This CDR3 contains 14 residues.

The chain recombines TRBV5-1 with TRBJ2-1; D may match TRBD1 or TRBD2 (6 bases each). CDR1 is SGHRS, CDR2 YFSETQ, per germline. The CDR3 length is 13 residues. The V end lost 6 bases, the J end lost 7 bases, and 14 bases lay between the germline ends. This chain's CDR3 is CASTLRGVNEQFF. The CDR3 coding sequence is TGCGCCAGCACCCTGAGGGGGGTGAATGAGCAGTTCTTC.

The chain carries TRBV7-2 and TRBJ1-6; no definite D call. Germline V gene lookup returns CDR1 SGHTA and CDR2 FQGNSA. This CDR3 spans 13 amino acids. Trimming shortened V by 2 bases and J by 12 bases, and 11 bases separated the two germline ends. The CDR3 DNA is TGTGCCAGCAGCTTAACGCGGGAAGGACCCCTCCACTTT. Translation: CASSLTREGPLHF.

This clonotype occurred many times. The genes are TRBV6-6 and TRBJ1-5; the D is unclear. This CDR3 has 13 residues. Germline lookup yields CDR1 MNHNY and CDR2 SVGAGI (reference sequence). V lost 6 bases, J lost 6 bases, and 12 bases lay in between. CDR3 bases: TGTGCCAGCAGGTATACCGAGGGTCAGCCCCAGCATTTT. As protein: CASRYTEGQPQHF.

This clonotype ranks as medium-sized. One end of the junction is discordant with germline, which a read error may explain. The chain is built from TRBV7-8 and TRBJ2-1, with 10 bases identical to TRBD2. The length of the CDR3 is 14 residues. Germline CDR1 is SGHVS and CDR2 is FQNEAQ. This CDR3 reads CASSLAGAWNEQFF. CDR3 nucleotide sequence: TGTGCCAGCAGCCTAGCGGGGGCCTGGAATGAGCAGTTCTTC. Together with reference TRBV7-8 and TRBJ2-1, the CDR3 gives the full variable domain: GAGVSQSPRYKVAKRGQDVALRCDPISGHVSLFWYQQALGQGPEFLTYFQNEAQLDKSGLPSDRFFAERPEGSVSTLKIQRTQQEDSAVYLCASSLAGAWNEQFFGPGTRLTVL.

In this sample, this clonotype turned up a few times. The chain carries TRBV2 and TRBJ1-4; TRBD1 might be the D (6 bases). V dropped 5 bases and J dropped 5 bases, with 18 bases sitting between them. Looked up from germline, CDR1 is SNHLY and CDR2 is FYNNEI. The CDR3 is 16 amino acids. The CDR3 DNA reads as TGTGCCAGCAGTCCCGAGGGGGGACGCCTGAATGAAAAACTGTTTTTT. As protein: CASSPEGGRLNEKLFF.

The gene calls are TRBV20-1 and TRBJ1-6; maybe TRBD1 (5 bases). CDR1 DFQATT and CDR2 SNEGSKA come from the germline V gene (reference sequence). The CDR3 is 15 amino acids. V was trimmed by 3 bases and J by 7 bases, leaving 16 bases between them. The CDR3 region is CSARTSQGGNSPLHF. DNA for the CDR3: TGCAGTGCTAGGACGTCGCAGGGCGGGAATTCACCCCTCCACTTT.

This clonotype has a count of ten or more. The V call is TRBV29-1, the J call TRBJ2-4, with a weak D call TRBD2 (6 bases). CDR1 and CDR2 from the germline V gene are SQVTM and ANQGSEA. The CDR3 has 13 residues. V dropped 4 bases and J dropped 4 bases, with 11 bases sitting between them. CDR3 nucleotide sequence: TGCAGCGTTGTACTAGCACCTAAAAACATTCAGTACTTC. Protein sequence: CSVVLAPKNIQYF.

V usage is TRBV29-1 and J usage is TRBJ1-6, with D possibly being TRBD1 (5 bases). Trimming left V 0 bases short and J 7 bases short, with 10 bases between. Germline CDR1 SQVTM, CDR2 ANQGSEA. This CDR3 is built from 14 residues. The CDR3 reads CSVEDGTGNSPLHF. The CDR3 DNA is TGCAGCGTTGAAGACGGGACGGGCAATTCACCCCTCCACTTT.